These 5 T cell receptor beta chains originate from one sample sequenced in a study of blood T cell repertoires in COVID-19. TCRdb keeps only in-frame clones here, not all; method: immunoSEQ multiplex PCR. The repertoire holds around 220,000 clones, with about 93% as singletons. Sequencing used PBMCs or T cells enriched from blood (not recorded which). These receptors were collected from a woman under 30 who had recovered from COVID-19.

V usage is TRBV18 and J usage is TRBJ1-6, with D maybe TRBD1 (6 bases). From germline, CDR1 is KGHSH and CDR2 LQKENI. Trimming cost V 6 bases and J 7 bases, with 28 bases left between them. The CDR3 covers 19 residues. The CDR3 loop is CASSLRTVTIAQLNSPLHF. The CDR3 coding sequence is TGTGCCAGCTCCCTCCGGACAGTAACCATCGCCCAACTAAATTCACCCCTCCACTTT.

V usage is TRBV5-1 and J usage is TRBJ1-5; 8 bases match TRBD1. V shed 0 bases and J 3 bases; nucleotides not matched to a gene: 11. Germline V CDR1 and CDR2: SGHRS, YFSETQ. The CDR3 covers 18 residues. The CDR3 sequence: CASSLGPPGQDFNQPQHF. The CDR3 nucleotides read TGCGCCAGCAGCTTGGGGCCTCCGGGACAGGATTTCAATCAGCCCCAGCATTTT.

The gene calls are TRBV10-3 and TRBJ2-3; 7 nucleotides line up with TRBD2. Germline trimming cut 10 bases from V and 3 bases from J; bases unmatched to any gene: 7. Germline-derived CDR1 and CDR2 are ENHRY and SYGVKD. The CDR3 runs 13 residues. Here the CDR3 reads CATAGRETDTQYF. The CDR3 DNA is TGTGCCACCGCTGGGCGGGAGACAGATACGCAGTATTTT.

V is TRBV5-6 and J is TRBJ2-4; D perhaps matches TRBD1 (7 bases). The ends were cut back, 5 bases at V and 0 bases at J, with 18 bases in the middle. CDR3 length: 17 amino acids. Per the germline V gene, CDR1 is SGHDT and CDR2 is YYEEEE. The CDR3 DNA reads as TGTGCCAGCAGACACCACAGGGGCGGGATAGCCAAAAACATTCAGTACTTC. It specifies CASRHHRGGIAKNIQYF. Full variable domain (rest looked up from reference TRBV5-6 and TRBJ2-4): DAGVTQSPTHLIKTRGQQVTLRCSPKSGHDTVSWYQQALGQGPQFIFQYYEEEERQRGNFPDRFSGHQFPNYSSELNVNALLLGDSALYLCASRHHRGGIAKNIQYFGAGTRLSVL.

V gene TRBV28 combines with J gene TRBJ2-7, with D tentatively TRBD1 (5 bases). V lost 5 bases, J lost 12 bases, and 23 bases lay in between. There are 14 residues in the CDR3. Germline V lookup: CDR1 MDHEN, CDR2 SYDVKM. CDR3 nucleotide sequence: TGTGCCAGCAGTCCTCCTCCTCCAGGGTGGATCTTGTACTTC. Protein sequence: CASSPPPPGWILYF.